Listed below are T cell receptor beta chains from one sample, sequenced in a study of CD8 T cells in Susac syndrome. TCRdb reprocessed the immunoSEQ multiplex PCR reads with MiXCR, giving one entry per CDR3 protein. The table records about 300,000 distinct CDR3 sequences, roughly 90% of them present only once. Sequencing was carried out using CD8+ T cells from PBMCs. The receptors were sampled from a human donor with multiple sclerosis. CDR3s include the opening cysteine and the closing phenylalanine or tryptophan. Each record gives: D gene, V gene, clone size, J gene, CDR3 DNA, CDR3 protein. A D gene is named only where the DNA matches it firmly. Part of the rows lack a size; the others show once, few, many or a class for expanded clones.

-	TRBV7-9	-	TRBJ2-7	TGTGCCAGCAGCCATAGCCTGATCTCCTACGAGCAGTACTTC	CASSHSLISYEQYF
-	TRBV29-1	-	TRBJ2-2	TGCAGCGTGAGGGATCAACTGTCCGCCACCGGGGAGCTGTTTTTT	CSVRDQLSATGELFF
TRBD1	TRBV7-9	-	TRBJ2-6	TGTGCCAGCAGCTTCGCGACAGGGACCTCTGGGGCCAACGTCCTGACTTTC	CASSFATGTSGANVLTF
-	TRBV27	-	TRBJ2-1	TGTGCCAGCAGTCACCCCCGGGGTACAGACAATGAGCAGTTCTTC	CASSHPRGTDNEQFF
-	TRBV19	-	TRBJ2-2	TGTGCCAGTAGTATCCTAGCTCCTAAGGTGGGCACCGGGGAGCTGTTTTTT	CASSILAPKVGTGELFF
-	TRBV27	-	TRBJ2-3	TGTGCCAGCAGTTTATCGGTTGCGGGGGCCCCAGATACGCAGTATTTT	CASSLSVAGAPDTQYF
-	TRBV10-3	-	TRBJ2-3	TGTGCCATCAGCACCCGGGGGGACAACACAGATACGCAGTATTTT	CAISTRGDNTDTQYF
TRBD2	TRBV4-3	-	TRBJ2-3	TGCGCCAGCAGCCAATATAGCGGGGACACAGATACGCAGTATTTT	CASSQYSGDTDTQYF
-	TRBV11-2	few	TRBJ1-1	TGTGCCAGCAGCTCGACAGGTATGAACACTGAAGCTTTCTTT	CASSSTGMNTEAFF
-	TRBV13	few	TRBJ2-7	TGTGCCAGCAGCCCCCCGAGACAGGCCTACGAGCAGTACTTC	CASSPPRQAYEQYF
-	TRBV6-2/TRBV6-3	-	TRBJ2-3	TGTGCCAGCAGTTTTCGTCCAGACACAAATACGCAGTATTTT	CASSFRPDTNTQYF
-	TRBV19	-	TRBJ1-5	TGTGCCAGTAGTATAACAGGGAGCAATCAGCCCCAGCATTTT	CASSITGSNQPQHF
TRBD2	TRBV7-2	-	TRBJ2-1	TGTGCCAGCAGCCCACTAGCGGGAGGGCCCGTCGATGAGCAGTTCTTC	CASSPLAGGPVDEQFF
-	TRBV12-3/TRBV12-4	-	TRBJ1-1	TGTGCCAGCAGTTGGGGTCACCGCACTGAAGCTTTCTTT	CASSWGHRTEAFF
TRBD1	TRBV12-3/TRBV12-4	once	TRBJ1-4	TGTGCCAGCACCCCGGGGACAGGGTGGGAAAAACTGTTTTTT	CASTPGTGWEKLFF
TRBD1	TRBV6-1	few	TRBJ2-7	TGTGCCAGCAGTCCGACAGGGTACTATTCCTACGAGCAGTACTTC	CASSPTGYYSYEQYF
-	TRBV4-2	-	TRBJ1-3	TGTGCCAGCAGCCATGGACACTCCTCTATCTCCGGAAACACCAAATATTTT	CASSHGHSSISGNTKYF
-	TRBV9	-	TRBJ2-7	TGTGCCAGCAGCGGTCAGAACACACCCTACGAGCAGTACTTC	CASSGQNTPYEQYF
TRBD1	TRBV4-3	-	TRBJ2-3	TGCGCCAGCAGCCCGACAGGGGGCACTGGCACAGATACGCAGTATTTT	CASSPTGGTGTDTQYF
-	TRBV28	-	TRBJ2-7	TGTGCCAGCAGTTTGACGGTGGAGGGGCTCTACGAGCAGTACTTC	CASSLTVEGLYEQYF
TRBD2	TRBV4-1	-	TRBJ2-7	TGCGCCAGCAGCCAACTACTAGCGGACGCCTACGAGCAGTACTTC	CASSQLLADAYEQYF
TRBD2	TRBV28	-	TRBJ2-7	TGTGCCAGCAGTTGGACTAGCGGGGTGGTGCAGTACTTC	CASSWTSGVVQYF
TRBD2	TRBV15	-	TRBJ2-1	TGTGCCACCGGGAGGACTAGCGGTTACAATGAGCAGTTCTTC	CATGRTSGYNEQFF
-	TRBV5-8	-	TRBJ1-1	TGTGCCAGCAGCTTGGCCCCCGTTTTTAAGGGACTAGGCACTGAAGCTTTCTTT	CASSLAPVFKGLGTEAFF
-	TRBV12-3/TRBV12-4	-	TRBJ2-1	TGTGCCAGCAGTCCATTACAGGGTTCCTACAATGAGCAGTTCTTC	CASSPLQGSYNEQFF
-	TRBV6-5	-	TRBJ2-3	TGTGCCAGCAGTTACGTCGGGACAGATACGCAGTATTTT	CASSYVGTDTQYF
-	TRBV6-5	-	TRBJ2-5	TGTGCCAGCAGTTACTCTGAGAAACGTGGGGGATTTCAAGAGACCCAGTACTTC	CASSYSEKRGGFQETQYF
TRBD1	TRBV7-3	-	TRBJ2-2	TGTGCCAGCAGCTCGGGACAGGGGGCTTACACCGGGGAGCTGTTTTTT	CASSSGQGAYTGELFF
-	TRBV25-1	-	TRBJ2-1	TGTGCCAGCAGTGGTATGACAGTGGGAAGTTACTACAATGAGCAGTTCTTC	CASSGMTVGSYYNEQFF
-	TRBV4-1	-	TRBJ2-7	TGCGCCAGCAGCCAGCAGACATCAGTTGCCTACGAGCAGTACTTC	CASSQQTSVAYEQYF
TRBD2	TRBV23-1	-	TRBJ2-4	TGCGCCAGCCCCCCACTAGCGGAGTTAGCCAAAAACATTCAGTACTTC	CASPPLAELAKNIQYF
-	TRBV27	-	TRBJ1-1	TGTGCCAGCAGTTTATTCGGAGGGATGAACACTGAAGCTTTCTTT	CASSLFGGMNTEAFF
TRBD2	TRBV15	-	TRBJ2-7	TGTGCCACCGGGCGGGAGGCCTACGAGCAGTACTTC	CATGREAYEQYF
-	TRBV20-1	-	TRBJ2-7	TGCAGTGCTAGAGATCGGGGCGCTTCCTACGAGCAGTACTTC	CSARDRGASYEQYF
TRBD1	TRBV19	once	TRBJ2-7	TGTGCCAGTAGTCCAAGAGGGACAGACAGCTACGAGCAGTACTTC	CASSPRGTDSYEQYF
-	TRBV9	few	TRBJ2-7	TGTGCCAGCAGCGCCGGTGGGGAAGCCTACGAGCAGTACTTC	CASSAGGEAYEQYF
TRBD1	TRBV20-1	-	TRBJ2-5	TGCAGTGCTAAGGCAGGGGGCCAACAAGAGACCCAGTACTTC	CSAKAGGQQETQYF
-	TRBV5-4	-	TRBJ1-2	TGTGCCAGCAGGGCTCCGCGGCAAGAAGGCGGCTACACCTTC	CASRAPRQEGGYTF
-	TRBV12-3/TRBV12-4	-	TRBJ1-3	TGTGCCAGCATCAATTGGGGGCAGGCTGGAAACACCATATATTTT	CASINWGQAGNTIYF
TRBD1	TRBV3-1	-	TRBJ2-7	TGTGCCAGCAGCCAAGAACTCTCAACCTTGACAGGGGCCAGCTCCTACGAGCAGTACTTC	CASSQELSTLTGASSYEQYF
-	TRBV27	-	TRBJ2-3	TGTGCCAGCAGTTGGCGGGCAGCAGATACGCAGTATTTT	CASSWRAADTQYF
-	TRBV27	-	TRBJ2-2	TGTGCCAGCAGTTTGAGACAGGCCCTGAACACCGGGGAGCTGTTTTTT	CASSLRQALNTGELFF
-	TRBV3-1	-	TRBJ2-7	TGTGCCAGCAGCCCCCCGTTTGGACTATACGAGCAGTACTTC	CASSPPFGLYEQYF
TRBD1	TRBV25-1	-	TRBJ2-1	TGTGCCAGCAGTAGGGGGACAGGAGCCAATGAGCAGTTCTTC	CASSRGTGANEQFF
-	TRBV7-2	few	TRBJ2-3	TGTGCCAGCAGCCCGCGAACCACTAGCACAGATACGCAGTATTTT	CASSPRTTSTDTQYF
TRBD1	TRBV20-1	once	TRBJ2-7	TGCAGTGCTAACGGGCTAGGGACAGGGGTAGAGCAGTACTTC	CSANGLGTGVEQYF
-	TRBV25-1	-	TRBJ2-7	TGTGCCAGCAGTGTAGCAGGGGCGCCCCAGGAGCAGTACTTC	CASSVAGAPQEQYF
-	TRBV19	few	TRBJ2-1	TGTGCCAGTAGTATTGGGCAGGGTTACAATGAGCAGTTCTTC	CASSIGQGYNEQFF
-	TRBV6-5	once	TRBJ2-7	TGTGCCAGCAGTTACTCTTTCTCTATGCCGCAGGGGGGTTACGAGCAGTACTTC	CASSYSFSMPQGGYEQYF
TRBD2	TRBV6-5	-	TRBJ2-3	TGTGCCAGCAGTTACTCAACTAGCGGGAGCCTCACAGATACGCAGTATTTT	CASSYSTSGSLTDTQYF
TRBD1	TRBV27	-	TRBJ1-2	TGTGCCAGCGGGCCAGGGGGCGGGTATGGCTACACCTTC	CASGPGGGYGYTF
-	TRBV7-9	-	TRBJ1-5	TGTGCCAGCAGCTCCACAGATAGCAATCAGCCCCAGCATTTT	CASSSTDSNQPQHF